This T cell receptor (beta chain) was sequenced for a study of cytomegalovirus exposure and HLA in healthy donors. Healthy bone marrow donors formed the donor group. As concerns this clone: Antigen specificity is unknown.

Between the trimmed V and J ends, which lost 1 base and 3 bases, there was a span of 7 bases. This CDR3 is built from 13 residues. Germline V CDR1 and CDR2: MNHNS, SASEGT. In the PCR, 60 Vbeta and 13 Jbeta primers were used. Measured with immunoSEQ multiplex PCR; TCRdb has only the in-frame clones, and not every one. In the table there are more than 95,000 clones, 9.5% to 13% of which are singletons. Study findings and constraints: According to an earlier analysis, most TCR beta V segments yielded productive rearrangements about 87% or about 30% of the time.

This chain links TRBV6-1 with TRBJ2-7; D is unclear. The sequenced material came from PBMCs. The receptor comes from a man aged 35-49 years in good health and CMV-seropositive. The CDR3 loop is CASSEVLYYEQYF. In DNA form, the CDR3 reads TGTGCCAGCAGTGAAGTTCTCTACTACGAGCAGTACTTC.